The 23 T cell receptor beta chains listed next were all sequenced from one sample in a study of blood T cells in healthy people across ages (dated by TCRdb to between 2014 and 2016). Preparation of the library involved 5' RACE. Sequencing used an Illumina HiSeq 2500. A second roughly 6 to 11 cycle PCR used a sample-barcoded 5' primer and a J-beta primer mix. TCRdb took the public reads, trimmed them with fastp at Q25, ran MiXCR for clone calling and kept in-frame beta chains. Identical CDR3 protein sequences are pooled into one entry, listed with their most common genes and DNA. The sample table records hundreds of thousands of distinct CDR3 sequences; about 56% of these occur just once. Roughly 24% of the sample is in the top ten clones. The sequenced sample consisted of blood. All receptors come from a man in his forties in good health.

V usage is TRBV2 and J usage is TRBJ2-3; D remains ambiguous. CDR1 and CDR2 from the germline V gene are SNHLY and FYNNEI. The ends were cut back, 3 bases at V and 1 base at J, with 11 bases in the middle. The CDR3 has 15 residues. The DNA of the CDR3 is TGTGCCAGCAGTGAGAGGCCCCCCGGCACAGATACGCAGTATTTT. This encodes CASSERPPGTDTQYF.

There are a few counts of this clonotype. CDR3 sequence reads: CASSYGTNYEQYF. The CDR3 DNA reads as TGTGCCAGCAGTTACGGGACGAACTACGAGCAGTACTTC. The chain is built from TRBV6-2 or TRBV6-3 and TRBJ2-7; D is possibly TRBD1 or TRBD2 (5 bases each). Trimming pared 2 bases from V and 3 bases from J, leaving 8 bases between. The CDR3 consists of 13 residues. CDR1 is MNHEY, CDR2 SVGEGT, per germline.

This clonotype appeared a few times. CDR3 in DNA: TGTGCCACCAGTGATAGACAGGGTAACGCAGATACGCAGTATTTT. It translates to CATSDRQGNADTQYF. The V gene is TRBV24-1, the J gene TRBJ2-3; 7 bases align to TRBD1. V lost 3 bases to trimming and J lost 4 bases; unmatched junction nucleotides: 6. The V gene's germline CDR1 is KGHDR and CDR2 SFDVKD. The length of the CDR3 is 15 residues.

The CDR3 region is CASSLAVGGAAQTQYF. The DNA of the CDR3 is TGTGCCAGCAGCTTAGCGGTCGGGGGGGCGGCCCAGACCCAGTACTTC. The V and J genes are TRBV7-2 and TRBJ2-7; 8 positions agree with TRBD2. TRBJ2-5 explains the end of the DNA better; the J call may be wrong. The CDR3 covers 16 residues. The V gene's germline CDR1 is SGHTA and CDR2 FQGNSA.

V is TRBV25-1 and J is TRBJ2-5, with 7 bases fitting TRBD1. The CDR3 is 14 amino acids. Germline V CDR1 and CDR2: MGHDK, SYGVNS. J was trimmed by 6 bases and V by 1 base; bases with no gene match: 5. CDR3 sequence: CASSESGQRKTQYF. As DNA, the CDR3 is TGTGCCAGCAGTGAATCGGGACAGAGGAAGACCCAGTACTTC.

The J gene is TRBJ2-4, the V gene TRBV28; 7 bases map to TRBD1. The end of the DNA aligns better with TRBJ2-7, so the J call may be wrong. This CDR3 spans 16 amino acids. Germline values: CDR1 MDHEN, CDR2 SYDVKM. The CDR3 spells CASSFWTGQPPSEQYF. CDR3 in DNA: TGTGCCAGCAGTTTCTGGACGGGACAGCCACCCTCCGAGCAGTACTTC.

This sequence joins TRBV27 and TRBJ2-4, with 7 bases fitting TRBD1. The end of the DNA is better explained by TRBJ2-7, so the J call may be wrong. The CDR3 runs 13 residues. Per the germline V gene, CDR1 is MNHEY and CDR2 is SMNVEV (reference sequence). CDR3 in amino acids: CASSSLTGHEQYF. CDR3 in DNA: TGTGCCAGCAGTTCCTTGACAGGGCACGAGCAGTACTTC.

The chain has TRBV12-5 and TRBJ2-5; D unresolved. From germline, CDR1 is LGHNT and CDR2 FRNRAP. The CDR3 sequence is 12 residues long. The V gene lost 6 bases and the J gene lost 9 bases, with 14 bases spanning the gap. CDR3 sequence (DNA): TGTGCTAGTGGACGTGACTGGTCGGCCCAGTACTTC. Translating it yields CASGRDWSAQYF.

This clonotype was counted at least ten times. This chain links TRBV25-1 with TRBJ1-2; the D is unclear. CDR1 MGHDK and CDR2 SYGVNS come from the germline V gene. The CDR3 has 13 residues. V lost 2 bases and J lost 4, with 8 bases in between. Here the CDR3 reads CASSEAQVYGYTF. CDR3 nucleotides: TGTGCCAGCAGTGAAGCCCAGGTCTATGGCTACACCTTC.

The table lists this clonotype with a few counts. The CDR3, as DNA: TGCAGTGCTAGCCCCCGCTCCTATAATTCACCCCTCCACTTT. This sequence encodes CSASPRSYNSPLHF. V usage is TRBV20-1 and J usage is TRBJ1-6, with D uncertain. The germline V and J ends were trimmed by 3 bases and 0 bases, with 6 bases remaining between them. Germline assignment: CDR1 DFQATT and CDR2 SNEGSKA (reference sequence). The CDR3 totals 14 residues.

The chain recombines TRBV7-2 with TRBJ1-1; 7 nucleotides match TRBD1. This CDR3 spans 14 amino acids. Trimming at V came to 1 base and at J to 4 bases, leaving 3 bases not matched to a gene. Germline V gives CDR1 SGHTA, CDR2 FQGNSA. CDR3 in amino acids: CASSLGSGGTEAFF. CDR3 DNA: TGTGCCAGCAGCTTAGGATCAGGGGGCACTGAAGCTTTCTTT.

The chain recombines TRBV6-2 or TRBV6-3 with TRBJ2-7, with 7 bases that match TRBD1. CDR3 size: 14 residues. Germline loops: CDR1 MNHEY, CDR2 SVGEGT. With V trimmed by 7 bases and J by 1 base, 7 bases remained unmatched. CDR3 nucleotide sequence: TGTGCCAGCAATCGGGCCAGGGGGTCCTACGAGCAGTACTTC. This sequence encodes CASNRARGSYEQYF.

The rearrangement links TRBV7-9 to TRBJ2-7, with 9 bases aligning to TRBD2. Germline values: CDR1 SEHNR, CDR2 FQNEAQ (reference sequence). The CDR3 is made up of 15 amino acids. The V and J ends lost 7 bases and 1 base, in that order; junction bases with no gene match: 8. CDR3 sequence (DNA): TGTGCCAGCATCCCGGGACTAGCAGCTTCCTACGAGCAGTACTTC. Its translation: CASIPGLAASYEQYF.

The J gene is TRBJ2-5, the V gene TRBV5-5; 7 nucleotides line up with TRBD1. The CDR3 runs to 17 residues. Germline values: CDR1 SGHKS, CDR2 YYEKEE (reference sequence). Trimming took 4 bases from V and 5 from J; bases not matched to a gene: 17. Written as DNA, the CDR3 is TGTGCCAGCAGCGGGAACACAGGGGTGCAGGTCTGGGAGACCCAGTACTTC. This codes for CASSGNTGVQVWETQYF. Looking up the rest from reference TRBV5-5 and TRBJ2-5 gives the full variable domain: DAGVTQSPTHLIKTRGQQVTLRCSPISGHKSVSWYQQVLGQGPQFIFQYYEKEERGRGNFPDRFSARQFPNYSSELNVNALLLGDSALYLCASSGNTGVQVWETQYFGPGTRLLVL.

The chain uses TRBV5-1 and TRBJ2-5; 8 nucleotides align to TRBD2. This CDR3 contains 17 residues. V lost 0 bases and J lost 2; bases outside the gene matches: 9. CDR1 is SGHRS, CDR2 YFSETQ, per germline. The CDR3 nucleotides are TGCGCCAGCAGCTTGGGAGCCCGGGGGGGCGTGCAAGAGACCCAGTACTTC. Its translation is CASSLGARGGVQETQYF.

J is TRBJ2-1 and V is TRBV4-2; no firm D call. The V gene lost 6 bases and the J gene lost 9 bases, with 15 bases spanning the gap. Germline CDR1 is LGHNA and CDR2 is YNFKEQ. This CDR3 comprises 13 residues. For the CDR3, the DNA is TGTGCCAGCAGACCGCTGGGGTGGGGTGAGCAGTTCTTC. Protein: CASRPLGWGEQFF.

This clonotype was seen more than once but under ten times. This chain links TRBV29-1 with TRBJ2-1; 8 nucleotides align to TRBD2. J lost 10 bases, V lost 4 bases, and 9 bases had no gene match. Germline V gene sequence: CDR1 SQVTM, CDR2 ANQGSEA. The CDR3 is 13 amino acids. CDR3 sequence (DNA): TGCAGCGTTGTAGTGGCGGGAGGAGGAGAGCAGTTCTTC. It is translated as CSVVVAGGGEQFF.

In its sample, this clonotype was seen once. The chain carries TRBV5-6 and TRBJ2-3; no firm D call. The CDR3 is made up of 14 amino acids. Per germline, CDR1 SGHDT and CDR2 YYEEEE. Trimming removed 10 bases at V and 0 bases at J, with 15 bases between. The CDR3 nucleotides are TGTGCCGTCAAGGTCGCTGCTAGCACAGATACGCAGTATTTT. Translated, it gives CAVKVAASTDTQYF.

V gene TRBV3-1 combines with J gene TRBJ1-4; D not certain. Trimming removed 0 bases at V and 8 bases at J, with 4 bases between. The CDR3 totals 12 residues. Germline V gene lookup returns CDR1 LGHDT and CDR2 YNNKEL (reference sequence). CDR3 protein: CASSQEKEKLFF. The CDR3 bases are TGTGCCAGCAGCCAAGAGAAAGAAAAACTGTTTTTT.

The chain carries TRBV28 and TRBJ2-5; possibly TRBD1 for D (8 bases). The better agreement between TRBJ2-7 and the DNA end casts doubt on the J call. CDR1 is MDHEN and CDR2 is SYDVKM in the germline V gene. The CDR3 has 18 amino acids. CDR3 nucleotide sequence: TGTGCCAGCAGTTTATTTGTCGGAAAAACAGGGGGGGTGAACGAGCAGTACTTC. Protein sequence: CASSLFVGKTGGVNEQYF.

The chain couples TRBV20-1 to TRBJ2-7; D is unclear. The CDR3 covers 12 residues. Trimming took off 7 bases at V and 4 bases at J, with 14 bases between the two ends. CDR1 DFQATT and CDR2 SNEGSKA come from the germline V gene (reference sequence). The CDR3, as DNA: TGCAGTGGCCAGATGGGAAGTTACGAGCAGTACTTC. Amino acids: CSGQMGSYEQYF.

A remark on this clonotype: One end of the junction is discordant with germline, which a read error may explain. J is TRBJ2-7 and V is TRBV2; no clear D. The germline V gene has CDR1 SNHLY and CDR2 FYNNEI. The CDR3 covers 13 residues. CDR3 bases: TGTGCCAGCAGTGAAACCCATTTCTACGGGCAGTACTTC. As protein: CASSETHFYGQYF.

The V gene is TRBV29-1, the J gene TRBJ2-2, with 9 bases aligning to TRBD2. CDR1 is SQVTM and CDR2 is ANQGSEA in the germline V gene. This CDR3 spans 14 amino acids. V lost 4 bases and J lost 5; bases outside the gene matches: 5. The CDR3 nucleotides read TGCAGCGTTGCAGCGGGAGGTTCGACCGGGGAGCTGTTTTTT. It specifies CSVAAGGSTGELFF.